This note documents a single T cell receptor beta chain sequence. The antigen remains undetermined. This sample was taken from a study of vaccination and CD4 T cells after COVID-19. Findings and caveats of the study: Counts of SARS-CoV-2-reactive clonotypes had a median that went from approximately 21 to 40, a nonsignificant change. When vaccine-specific clones from convalescent patients were examined, 304 of 307 were spike mono-reactive.

Treatment given: roughly 10-day PBMC culture with coronavirus spike peptide pools or control peptides (ViraFEST assay). The Oncomine TCR Beta short-read assay was applied to DNA of cultured CD4+ T cells. TCRdb fed the PCR reads into MiXCR, producing one record per CDR3 protein. The sample holds under 20,000 distinct CDR3 sequences, less than 55% seen once. CDR1 and CDR2 (germline): DFQATT, SNEGSKA (reference sequence). This CDR3 has 13 residues. V was shortened by 3 bases and J by 9 bases, with 15 bases between the two germline ends. The sequencing used CD4+ T cells from blood, cultured in vitro, collected before SARS-CoV-2 vaccination. This sequence originates from a human donor who had recovered from COVID-19. The chain has TRBV20-1 and TRBJ1-3; D call uncertain. Here the CDR3 reads CSASPSSWGTIYF. For the CDR3, the DNA is TGCAGTGCTAGCCCATCAAGTTGGGGCACCATATATTTT.